A selection of T cell receptor beta chains follows, all from one sample in a study of blood T cells in healthy people across ages. Each CDR3 protein is one row after TCRdb ran MiXCR on the 5' RACE reads. The repertoire includes around 500,000 distinct CDR3 sequences, around 27% of them detected once, and approximately 3.5% sits in the top ten. The same sample was also studied in work on T cells of mothers and their children.

Sequencing was done on a sample of blood. All receptors derive from a boy between 2 and 15 years old in good health. The CDR3 runs from the conserved cysteine through the conserved F or W. A D gene is named only where the DNA matches it firmly. A clone size is listed for some rows: how often the clone was seen (once, few, many), or a class if it is expanded.

v_gene: TRBV2; d_gene: .; len: 15; j_gene: TRBJ2-5; abundance: many; CDR3nt: TGTGCCAGCAGTGAAGAAGGGGTCAGCCAAGAGACCCAGTACTTC; CDR3aa: CASSEEGVSQETQYF
v_gene: TRBV6-6; d_gene: .; len: 14; j_gene: TRBJ2-7; abundance: few; CDR3nt: TGTGCCAGCAGTTTACGACAGTGGGACTACGAGCAGTACTTC; CDR3aa: CASSLRQWDYEQYF
v_gene: TRBV20-1; d_gene: .; len: 14; j_gene: TRBJ2-3; abundance: .; CDR3nt: TGCAGTGCCCCCCCGAGGGGGTCCACAGATACGCAGTATTTT; CDR3aa: CSAPPRGSTDTQYF
v_gene: TRBV4-3; d_gene: TRBD2; len: 13; j_gene: TRBJ2-5; abundance: many; CDR3nt: TGCGCCAGCAGACTAGCGGGAGAAGAGACCCAGTACTTC; CDR3aa: CASRLAGEETQYF
v_gene: TRBV4-1; d_gene: .; len: 15; j_gene: TRBJ2-5; abundance: few; CDR3nt: TGCGCCAGCAGCCCCCGACAGGCCCTCGGGGAGACCCAGTACTTC; CDR3aa: CASSPRQALGETQYF
v_gene: TRBV20-1; d_gene: TRBD2; len: 14; j_gene: TRBJ2-1; abundance: .; CDR3nt: TGCAGTGCCCCTCTAGCGGGGCCTTACAATGAGCAGTTCTTC; CDR3aa: CSAPLAGPYNEQFF
v_gene: TRBV27; d_gene: TRBD2; len: 17; j_gene: TRBJ2-1; abundance: few; CDR3nt: TGTGCCAGCAGTTTACTAGCGGGAGGGCCGGATCAAAATGAGCAGTTCTTC; CDR3aa: CASSLLAGGPDQNEQFF
v_gene: TRBV7-2; d_gene: TRBD2; len: 19; j_gene: TRBJ2-3; abundance: few; CDR3nt: TGTGCCAGCAGCTTAAAAGTACGGACTAGCGGGATGGGCACAGATACGCAGTATTTT; CDR3aa: CASSLKVRTSGMGTDTQYF
v_gene: TRBV12-5; d_gene: TRBD1; len: 17; j_gene: TRBJ2-3; abundance: .; CDR3nt: TGTGCTAGTGGTTTGGGGACAGGGGGCCTTGGGTCAGATACGCAGTATTTT; CDR3aa: CASGLGTGGLGSDTQYF
v_gene: TRBV7-2; d_gene: .; len: 14; j_gene: TRBJ1-2; abundance: .; CDR3nt: TGTGCCAGCAGCTCCGGACAGACTAACTATGGCTACACCTTC; CDR3aa: CASSSGQTNYGYTF
v_gene: TRBV7-9; d_gene: TRBD2; len: 16; j_gene: TRBJ2-5; abundance: .; CDR3nt: TGTGCCAGCAGCCAAACTAGCGGGGGGGCGGAAGAGACCCAGTACTTC; CDR3aa: CASSQTSGGAEETQYF
v_gene: TRBV30; d_gene: TRBD2; len: 16; j_gene: TRBJ2-4; abundance: .; CDR3nt: TGTGCCTGGAGTGTGGGGGGACTAGCGGCCAAAAACATTCAGTACTTC; CDR3aa: CAWSVGGLAAKNIQYF
v_gene: TRBV5-1; d_gene: .; len: 15; j_gene: TRBJ2-3; abundance: many; CDR3nt: TGCGCCAGCAGCTTGGCCACCGGTAGCACAGATACGCAGTATTTT; CDR3aa: CASSLATGSTDTQYF